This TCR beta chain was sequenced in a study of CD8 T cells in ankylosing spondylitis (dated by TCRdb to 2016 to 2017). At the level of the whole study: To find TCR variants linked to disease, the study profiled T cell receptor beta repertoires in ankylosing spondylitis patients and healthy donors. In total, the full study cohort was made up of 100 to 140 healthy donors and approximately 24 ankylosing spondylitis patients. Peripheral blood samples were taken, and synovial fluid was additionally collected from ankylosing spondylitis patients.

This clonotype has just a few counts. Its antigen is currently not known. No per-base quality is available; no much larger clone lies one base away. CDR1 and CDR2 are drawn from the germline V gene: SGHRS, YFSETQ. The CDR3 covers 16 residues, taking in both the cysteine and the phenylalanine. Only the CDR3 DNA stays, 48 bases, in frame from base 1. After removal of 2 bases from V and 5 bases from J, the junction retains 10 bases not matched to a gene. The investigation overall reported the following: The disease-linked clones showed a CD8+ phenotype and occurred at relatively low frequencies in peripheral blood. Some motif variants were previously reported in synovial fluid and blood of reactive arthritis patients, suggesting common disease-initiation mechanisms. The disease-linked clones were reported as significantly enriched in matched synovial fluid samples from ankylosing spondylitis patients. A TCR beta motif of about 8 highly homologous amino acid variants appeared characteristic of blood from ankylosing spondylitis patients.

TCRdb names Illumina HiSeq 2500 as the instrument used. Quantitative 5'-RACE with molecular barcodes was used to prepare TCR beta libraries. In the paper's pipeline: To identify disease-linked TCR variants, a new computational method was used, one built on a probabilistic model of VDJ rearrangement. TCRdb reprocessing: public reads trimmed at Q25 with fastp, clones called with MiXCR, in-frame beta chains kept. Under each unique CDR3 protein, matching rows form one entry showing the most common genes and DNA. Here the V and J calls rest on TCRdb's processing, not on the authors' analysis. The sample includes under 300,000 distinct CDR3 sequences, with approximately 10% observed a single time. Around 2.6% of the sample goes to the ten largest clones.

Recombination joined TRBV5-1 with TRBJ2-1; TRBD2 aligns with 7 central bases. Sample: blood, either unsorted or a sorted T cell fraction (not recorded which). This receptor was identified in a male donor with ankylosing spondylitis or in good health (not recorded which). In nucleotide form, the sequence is TGCGCCAGCAGCTTTGCTAGCGGCATCCTTCACAATGAGCAGTTCTTC. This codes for CASSFASGILHNEQFF.